Each of the 21 T cell receptor beta chains below was sequenced from the same sample in a study of T-cell reconstitution after alpha-beta-depleted transplantation in children. Unique molecular identifiers were incorporated during preparation of the TCRbeta library. TCRdb called the PCR reads again in MiXCR, with one record for every CDR3 protein. Altogether just over 950,000 distinct CDR3 sequences are present, about 29% being singletons, with the ten largest covering under 30%. Material: PBMCs, mostly from graft donor cells, obtained 360 days after TCRalphabeta/CD19-depleted stem cell transplant. These receptors came from a boy in the first two years of life who had a stem cell transplant for SCID, so the T cells may come from the graft donor.

The chain has TRBV23-1 and TRBJ2-7, with no clear D. TRBV23-1 is an ORF; its function is uncertain. The CDR3 contains 12 residues. The germline V and J ends were trimmed by 4 bases and 6 bases, with 10 bases remaining between them. The CDR3 loop reads CASSPRLSEQYF. The DNA of the CDR3 is TGCGCCAGCAGTCCTCGTTTGTCCGAGCAGTACTTC.

The rearrangement links TRBV18 to TRBJ2-7; 14 nucleotides agree with TRBD2. From germline, CDR1 is KGHSH and CDR2 LQKENI. CDR3 length equals 14 residues. The J segment lost 8 bases and the V segment lost 3 bases, leaving 3 bases of the junction unmatched. The DNA of the CDR3 is TGTGCCAGCTCACCCGGACTAGCGGGGGGAAAGCAGTACTTC. This codes for CASSPGLAGGKQYF.

V gene TRBV20-1 combines with J gene TRBJ2-1; D is unclear. V lost 2 bases to trimming and J lost 7 bases, with 6 bases between them. The CDR3 is made up of 11 amino acids. Looked up from germline, CDR1 is DFQATT and CDR2 is SNEGSKA (reference sequence). CDR3 sequence: CSARWPNEQFF. CDR3 nucleotides: TGCAGTGCTAGATGGCCAAATGAGCAGTTCTTC.

This clonotype was seen a few times. The V call is TRBV11-2, the J call TRBJ2-4; TRBD1 might be the D (6 bases). The V end lost 2 bases, the J end lost 3 bases, and 8 bases lay between the germline ends. Germline CDR1 SGHAT, CDR2 FQNNGV. The CDR3 consists of 14 residues. The CDR3 DNA sequence: TGTGCCAGCAGCTTAAGGGACAACAAAAACATTCAGTACTTC. It is translated as CASSLRDNKNIQYF. Based on the CDR3 plus reference TRBV11-2 and TRBJ2-4, the full variable domain is EAGVAQSPRYKIIEKRQSVAFWCNPISGHATLYWYQQILGQGPKLLIQFQNNGVVDDSQLPKDRFSAERLKGVDSTLKIQPAKLEDSAVYLCASSLRDNKNIQYFGAGTRLSVL.

This clonotype was found a few times. The genes are TRBV11-2 and TRBJ2-3, with a possible D match to TRBD1 (6 bases). The CDR3 has 17 residues. V lost 6 bases and J 1 base, leaving 20 bases between the germline ends. In germline, CDR1 is SGHAT, CDR2 FQNNGV. The CDR3 loop is CASSHFSPGHGTDTQYF. Written as DNA, the CDR3 is TGTGCCAGCAGTCACTTTTCCCCGGGACACGGCACAGATACGCAGTATTTT.

Comment on this clonotype: As the CDR3 is not closed by the conserved phenylalanine or tryptophan, this likely results from a read error. The chain employs TRBV20-1 and TRBJ1-2, with 8 bases lining up with TRBD1. Germline assignment: CDR1 DFQATT and CDR2 SNEGSKA (reference sequence). This CDR3 comprises 13 residues. V was clipped by 5 bases and J by 5 bases; unmatched bases: 7. The CDR3 region has the DNA TGCAGTGCTTCCGACAGGGGCGGGTATGGCTACACCTAC. It is translated as CSASDRGGYGYTY.

This clonotype has more than one count but fewer than ten. The gene calls are TRBV20-1 and TRBJ2-7; TRBD1 is a possible D gene (6 bases). CDR1 is DFQATT, CDR2 SNEGSKA, per germline (reference sequence). This CDR3 has 14 residues. Trimming took 0 bases from V and 5 from J, leaving 14 bases between them. CDR3 region: CSARDHQGRDEQYF. In DNA form, the CDR3 reads TGCAGTGCTAGAGATCATCAGGGGAGAGACGAGCAGTACTTC.

This chain links TRBV5-5 with TRBJ2-7; the match to TRBD1 covers 7 bases. The CDR3 is made up of 14 amino acids. V was clipped by 7 bases and J by 4 bases; unmatched bases: 11. CDR1 and CDR2 from the germline V gene are SGHKS and YYEKEE (reference sequence). CDR3 sequence reads: CASARGTEGYEQYF. The CDR3 region has the DNA TGTGCCAGCGCTAGGGGGACAGAGGGGTACGAGCAGTACTTC. The variable domain in full, completed from reference TRBV5-5 and TRBJ2-7, reads DAGVTQSPTHLIKTRGQQVTLRCSPISGHKSVSWYQQVLGQGPQFIFQYYEKEERGRGNFPDRFSARQFPNYSSELNVNALLLGDSALYLCASARGTEGYEQYFGPGTRLTVT.

The rearrangement uses TRBV15 and TRBJ2-5; D gene unclear. CDR1 is LNHNV and CDR2 is YYDKDF in the germline V gene (reference sequence). Trimming removed 3 bases from V and 5 bases from J, with 10 bases in between. The CDR3 covers 13 residues. The CDR3: CATSRGRVETQYF. CDR3 in DNA: TGTGCCACCAGCAGGGGAAGGGTGGAGACCCAGTACTTC.

The rearrangement links TRBV7-3 to TRBJ2-5, with 8 bases that match TRBD2. J lost 2 bases, V lost 2 bases, and 10 bases had no gene match. Germline CDR1 is SGHTA and CDR2 is FQGTGA. The CDR3 runs to 17 residues. CDR3 sequence (DNA): TGTGCCAGCAGCTTATTTACCCAGTCTAGCGGGCAAGAGACCCAGTACTTC. Amino acid sequence: CASSLFTQSSGQETQYF.

The CDR3 sequence is CASSLGDGSETQYF. The CDR3 DNA is TGCGCCAGCAGCTTGGGGGACGGGTCAGAGACCCAGTACTTC. This rearrangement joins TRBV5-1 to TRBJ2-5; D possibly matches TRBD1 or TRBD2 (5 bases each). This CDR3 has 14 amino acids. V lost 0 bases and J 4 bases, leaving 10 bases between the germline ends. Germline CDR1 SGHRS, CDR2 YFSETQ.

V gene TRBV9 combines with J gene TRBJ2-1; the match to TRBD2 covers 8 bases. This CDR3 region has 15 residues. V trimming: 1 base; J trimming: 8 bases; junction bases outside the gene matches: 8. Germline CDR1 reads SGDLS; CDR2 reads YYNGEE. The CDR3 sequence is CASSVSPAGVDEQFF. CDR3 sequence (DNA): TGTGCCAGCAGCGTATCCCCAGCGGGGGTCGATGAGCAGTTCTTC.

This clonotype was counted a few times. The rearrangement uses TRBV28 and TRBJ2-7; TRBD1 aligns across 8 bases. J was trimmed by 5 bases and V by 5 bases; bases with no gene match: 8. The CDR3 runs 14 residues. The germline CDR1 and CDR2 sequences are MDHEN and SYDVKM. In DNA, the CDR3 is TGTGCCAGCAGTCAATGGACAGGGTTAAACGAGCAGTACTTC. This encodes CASSQWTGLNEQYF.

This clonotype was observed a few times. J is TRBJ2-2 and V is TRBV20-1; maybe TRBD2 (7 bases). The germline V gene has CDR1 DFQATT and CDR2 SNEGSKA (reference sequence). Trimming removed 3 bases from V and 5 bases from J, with 16 bases in between. The CDR3 extends over 15 amino acids. Here the CDR3 DNA reads TGCAGTGCTAGGGGGCGGGGGCTACCTACCGGGGAGCTGTTTTTT. Translating gives CSARGRGLPTGELFF.

V usage is TRBV28 and J usage is TRBJ2-2, with 8 bases aligning to TRBD1. Unmatched junction bases numbered 5, after V lost 5 bases and J lost 3 bases. This CDR3 region has 15 residues. CDR1 and CDR2 from the germline V gene are MDHEN and SYDVKM. CDR3 protein: CASSAPGGYTGELFF. For the CDR3, the DNA is TGTGCCAGCAGTGCGCCAGGGGGCTACACCGGGGAGCTGTTTTTT.

The chain couples TRBV15 to TRBJ2-5, with 8 bases aligning to TRBD2. There are 15 residues in the CDR3. CDR1 and CDR2 from the germline V gene are LNHNV and YYDKDF (reference sequence). Trimming cost V 1 base and J 3 bases; bases outside gene matches: 4. CDR3 loop: CATSRGTSREETQYF. The CDR3 nucleotides read TGTGCCACCAGCAGAGGGACTAGCCGGGAAGAGACCCAGTACTTC.

This rearrangement joins TRBV12-3 or TRBV12-4 to TRBJ2-5, with D perhaps matching TRBD1 (6 bases). Deletions cut 10 bases from V and 1 base from J, with 25 bases between. CDR3 length equals 17 residues. The CDR3 spells CAIFGPETGTIQETQYF. The CDR3 DNA reads TGTGCCATCTTCGGCCCCGAAACAGGGACCATCCAAGAGACCCAGTACTTC.

The CDR3 coding sequence is TGCAGCGTTGGGAGCGGGTCTGGCTCCTACAATGAGCAGTTCTTC. It encodes CSVGSGSGSYNEQFF. The rearrangement links TRBV29-1 to TRBJ2-1; D possibly corresponds to TRBD2 (6 bases). Germline V CDR1 and CDR2: SQVTM, ANQGSEA. The CDR3 contains 15 residues. Trimming pared 4 bases from V and 0 bases from J, leaving 13 bases between.

The chain employs TRBV3-1 and TRBJ2-1; 8 bases fit TRBD2. The junction had 9 bases not matched to a gene; V was cut back by 5 bases and J by 0 bases. The CDR3 loop spans 17 amino acids. Germline V lookup: CDR1 LGHDT, CDR2 YNNKEL (reference sequence). CDR3 nucleotides: TGTGCCAGCAGCATGATTAGCGGGGTGGGCTCCTACAATGAGCAGTTCTTC. Translation: CASSMISGVGSYNEQFF.

The V gene is TRBV3-1, the J gene TRBJ2-3; TRBD2 might be the D (6 bases). V gave up 4 bases and J gave up 8 bases, with 19 bases separating them. The CDR3 sequence is 15 residues long. Germline V gene lookup returns CDR1 LGHDT and CDR2 YNNKEL (reference sequence). CDR3 residues: CASSRAAGTLGTQYF. DNA for the CDR3: TGTGCCAGCAGCCGGGCGGCGGGGACCCTGGGTACGCAGTATTTT.

The V and J genes are TRBV15 and TRBJ2-5; D might be TRBD1 (6 bases). Trimming stripped 0 bases from V and 0 bases from J, with 8 bases between. Germline values: CDR1 LNHNV, CDR2 YYDKDF (reference sequence). CDR3 size: 15 residues. CDR3: CATSRDNRDQETQYF. CDR3 sequence (DNA): TGTGCCACCAGCAGAGATAACAGGGACCAAGAGACCCAGTACTTC.